One sample yielded the 7 T cell receptor beta chains listed below, sequenced in a study of T cell repertoires in cytomegalovirus infection. TCRdb recomputed calls from the reads with MiXCR, one row per CDR3 protein. The repertoire consists of under 850,000 distinct CDR3 sequences, with around 30% occurring once and the leading ten covering roughly 20%. Antigens for these TCRs are unknown. The material sequenced was cultured PBMCs, taken from culture after CMV antigen stimulation. These receptors all come from a human donor in good health (CMV status not recorded). Some clones in this sample may be carry-over from other donors' samples.

This clonotype has more than one count but fewer than ten. This chain joins TRBV5-4 and TRBJ2-7, with 7 bases lining up with TRBD1. The trim removed 6 bases at V and 0 bases at J, leaving 6 bases unmatched. The germline V gene has CDR1 SGHNT and CDR2 YYREEE (reference sequence). This CDR3 has 14 residues. This CDR3 is CASTQGQSSYEQYF. CDR3 coding DNA: TGTGCCAGCACCCAGGGACAGAGCTCCTACGAGCAGTACTTC.

This clonotype was picked up a small number of times. This rearrangement joins TRBV2 to TRBJ2-5; TRBD2 agrees at 8 bases. Trimming cost V 3 bases and J 5 bases; bases outside gene matches: 5. The CDR3 runs to 14 residues. Germline V gives CDR1 SNHLY, CDR2 FYNNEI. In DNA, the CDR3 is TGTGCCAGCAGTGAGGGGACTAGGAGGGAGACCCAGTACTTC. The encoded protein is CASSEGTRRETQYF.

This clonotype was picked up many times. V usage is TRBV12-3 or TRBV12-4 and J usage is TRBJ1-3; the D is unclear. There are 12 residues in the CDR3. The V end was cut by 5 bases, the J end by 0 bases, with 2 bases between. The CDR3 DNA reads TGTGCCAGCAGTCCCTCTGGAAACACCATATATTTT. It translates to CASSPSGNTIYF.

This clonotype has ten or more counts. The V call is TRBV7-2, the J call TRBJ2-3; D call uncertain. V was shortened by 0 bases and J by 13 bases, with 17 bases between the two germline ends. The germline CDR1 and CDR2 sequences are SGHTA and FQGNSA. The CDR3 spans 14 residues. The CDR3 here is CASSLAPDRTREYF. CDR3 nucleotide sequence: TGTGCCAGCAGCTTAGCCCCCGACCGGACGAGAGAGTATTTT.

This clonotype was counted between two and nine times. This chain connects TRBV7-2 to TRBJ2-5, with unresolved D. With 4 bases removed from V and 3 bases from J, the gap between germline ends came to 9 bases. This CDR3 contains 13 residues. CDR1 is SGHTA, CDR2 FQGNSA, per germline. The CDR3 DNA reads as TGTGCCAGCAGCTACGTGGCCGAAGAGACCCAGTACTTC. Translation gives CASSYVAEETQYF.

This clonotype has a handful of counts. J is TRBJ2-1 and V is TRBV11-1; D is unresolved. V shed 8 bases and J shed 5 bases, with 16 bases lying between them. Germline V gives CDR1 SGHAT, CDR2 FQDESV (reference sequence). This CDR3 spans 14 amino acids. Here the CDR3 reads CASARRPENNEQFF. The CDR3 DNA sequence: TGTGCCAGCGCCCGGCGGCCAGAGAACAATGAGCAGTTCTTC.

The chain is built from TRBV12-3 or TRBV12-4 and TRBJ2-2, with D unclear. The CDR3 covers 16 residues. Trimming cost V 3 bases and J 0 bases, with 11 bases left between them. This CDR3 is CASSFFGQPNTGELFF. As DNA, the CDR3 is TGTGCCAGCAGTTTTTTTGGGCAGCCGAACACCGGGGAGCTGTTTTTT.